Listed below are T cell receptor beta chains from one sample, sequenced in a study of beta chain features in type 1 diabetes. Measured with immunoSEQ multiplex PCR; TCRdb has only the in-frame clones, and not every one. The sample carries hundreds of thousands of clones, around 16% recorded once. The sequenced material came from naive CD4+ T cells from blood. These receptors originate from a man between 18 and 35 years old in good health. Both conserved end residues are part of each CDR3. The D gene is left open where the match is weak. For some rows the clone size is stated as once, few or many, or as a class when expanded; others skip it.

v_call	j_call	clone_size	d_call	cdr3_aa	cdr3_nt
TRBV7-2	TRBJ2-3	few	.	CASNWLARGTDTQYF	TGTGCCAGCAATTGGCTGGCTAGGGGCACAGATACGCAGTATTTT
TRBV14	TRBJ1-1	few	.	CASSQDLREQAWNTEAFF	TGTGCCAGCAGCCAAGATCTTAGGGAACAGGCGTGGAACACTGAAGCTTTCTTT
TRBV29-1	TRBJ2-3	few	.	CSVAQYTQYF	TGCAGCGTTGCCCAATATACGCAGTATTTT
TRBV7-3	TRBJ1-2	few	.	CASSFGPSPFYGYTF	TGTGCCAGCAGCTTCGGTCCGTCTCCTTTCTATGGCTACACCTTC
TRBV5-1	TRBJ1-5	.	TRBD1	CASSPTGPGNQPQHF	TGCGCCAGCAGCCCGACAGGGCCGGGCAATCAGCCCCAGCATTTT
TRBV7-9	TRBJ2-4	few	.	CASSLGVVAKNIQYF	TGTGCCAGCAGCTTGGGAGTGGTAGCCAAAAACATTCAGTACTTC
TRBV4-3	TRBJ1-2	few	.	CASSQGDNYGYTF	TGCGCCAGCAGCCAAGGGGATAACTATGGCTACACCTTC
TRBV15	TRBJ1-4	.	.	CATSRVRTRKNEKLFF	TGTGCCACCAGCAGAGTGAGGACGCGGAAGAATGAAAAACTGTTTTTT
TRBV18	TRBJ1-1	few	TRBD1	CASSQRTGGTAEAFF	TGTGCCAGCTCACAACGGACAGGGGGCACCGCTGAAGCTTTCTTT
TRBV28	TRBJ2-1	few	TRBD2	CASSPRLAGDNEQFF	TGTGCCAGCAGTCCTCGACTAGCGGGGGACAATGAGCAGTTCTTC
TRBV10-2	TRBJ2-5	few	TRBD2	CASSIGGALETQYF	TGCGCCAGCAGTATCGGGGGGGCTTTGGAGACCCAGTACTTC
TRBV18	TRBJ2-7	few	.	CASSPTGQIYEQYF	TGTGCCAGCTCACCAACGGGACAAATCTACGAGCAGTACTTC
TRBV18	TRBJ2-7	.	.	CASSPGLYYEQYF	TGTGCCAGCTCACCGGGACTCTACTACGAGCAGTACTTC
TRBV7-2	TRBJ2-1	.	.	CASSLAYGGGEQFF	TGTGCCAGCAGCTTAGCCTATGGGGGCGGTGAGCAGTTCTTC
TRBV19	TRBJ1-1	.	TRBD1	CASSIDYGQGRAFF	TGTGCCAGTAGTATAGATTATGGACAGGGGCGAGCTTTCTTT
TRBV19	TRBJ1-5	few	.	CASMSETLYSNQPQHF	TGTGCCAGTATGAGCGAGACCCTATATAGCAATCAGCCCCAGCATTTT
TRBV4-3	TRBJ2-7	few	.	CASSQVRAYEQYF	TGCGCCAGCAGCCAAGTCAGGGCCTACGAGCAGTACTTC
TRBV19	TRBJ2-3	few	TRBD1	CASSRWTGGADTQYF	TGTGCCAGTAGTCGATGGACAGGGGGCGCAGATACGCAGTATTTT
TRBV9	TRBJ1-2	few	TRBD1	CASSVGTVNYGYTF	TGTGCCAGCAGCGTGGGGACAGTTAACTATGGCTACACCTTC
TRBV7-2	TRBJ1-2	.	.	CASAFRGDPYGYTF	TGTGCCAGCGCCTTTAGGGGAGATCCGTATGGCTACACCTTC
TRBV7-3	TRBJ2-3	few	.	CASSLIPTGEGTQYF	TGTGCCAGCAGCTTAATCCCGACAGGGGAGGGTACGCAGTATTTT
TRBV30	TRBJ1-2	.	.	CTSRQVSGYTF	TGTACATCTAGACAGGTTTCTGGCTACACCTTC
TRBV6-1	TRBJ2-2	.	.	CASRALAGELFF	TGTGCCAGCAGGGCGCTCGCCGGGGAGCTGTTTTTT
TRBV18	TRBJ1-1	.	.	CASSPRSVDSAEAFF	TGTGCCAGCTCACCACGTTCGGTGGACAGCGCTGAAGCTTTCTTT
TRBV27	TRBJ1-2	.	.	CASSPRGGNYGYTF	TGTGCCAGCAGTCCCCGCGGGGGGAACTATGGCTACACCTTC
TRBV5-1	TRBJ2-2	.	.	CASSPEAGEFTGELFF	TGCGCCAGCAGCCCTGAGGCAGGCGAGTTTACCGGGGAGCTGTTTTTT
TRBV6-5	TRBJ1-1	few	TRBD1	CASHGKGGRTEAFF	TGTGCCAGCCATGGAAAAGGGGGCCGTACTGAAGCTTTCTTT
TRBV7-2	TRBJ2-3	.	.	CASSLGQGGSDTQYF	TGTGCCAGCAGCTTAGGGCAGGGGGGATCTGATACGCAGTATTTT
TRBV5-1	TRBJ2-3	few	.	CASKESSGTDTQYF	TGCGCCAGCAAGGAGTCTAGCGGCACAGATACGCAGTATTTT
TRBV25-1	TRBJ2-3	.	TRBD2	CASRVSGRGGTDTQYF	TGTGCCAGCAGGGTTTCCGGGAGGGGGGGCACAGATACGCAGTATTTT
TRBV9	TRBJ2-1	.	.	CASSVTGYEQFF	TGTGCCAGCAGCGTAACAGGCTATGAGCAGTTCTTC
TRBV25-1	TRBJ2-7	few	.	CASSRDRGMGLEQYF	TGTGCCAGCAGTCGGGACCGAGGGATGGGTCTCGAGCAGTACTTC